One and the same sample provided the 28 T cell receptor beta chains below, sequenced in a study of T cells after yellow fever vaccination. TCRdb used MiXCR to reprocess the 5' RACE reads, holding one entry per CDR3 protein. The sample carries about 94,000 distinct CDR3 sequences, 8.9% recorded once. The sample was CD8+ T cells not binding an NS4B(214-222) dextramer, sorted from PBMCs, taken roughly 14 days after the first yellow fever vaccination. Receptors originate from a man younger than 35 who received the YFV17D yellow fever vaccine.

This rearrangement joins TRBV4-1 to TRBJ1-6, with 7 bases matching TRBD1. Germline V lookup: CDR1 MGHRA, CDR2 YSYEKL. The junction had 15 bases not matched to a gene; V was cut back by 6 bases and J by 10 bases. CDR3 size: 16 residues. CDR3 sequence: CASRSQGDVNGSPLHF. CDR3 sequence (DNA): TGCGCCAGCAGATCGCAGGGGGACGTCAATGGGTCACCCCTCCACTTT.

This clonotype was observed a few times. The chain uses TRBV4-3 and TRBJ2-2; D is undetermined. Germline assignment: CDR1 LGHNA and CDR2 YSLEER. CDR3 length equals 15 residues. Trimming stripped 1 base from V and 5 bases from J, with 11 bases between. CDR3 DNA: TGCGCCAGCAGCCAAGTGCCGTCACTGACCGGGGAGCTGTTTTTT. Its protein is CASSQVPSLTGELFF.

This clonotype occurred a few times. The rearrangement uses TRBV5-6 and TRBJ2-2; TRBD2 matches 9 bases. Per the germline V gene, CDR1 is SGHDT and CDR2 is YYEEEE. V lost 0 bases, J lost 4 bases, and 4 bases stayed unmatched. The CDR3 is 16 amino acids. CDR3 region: CASSLGLAGTTGELFF. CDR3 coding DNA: TGTGCCAGCAGCTTGGGGCTAGCGGGGACCACCGGGGAGCTGTTTTTT.

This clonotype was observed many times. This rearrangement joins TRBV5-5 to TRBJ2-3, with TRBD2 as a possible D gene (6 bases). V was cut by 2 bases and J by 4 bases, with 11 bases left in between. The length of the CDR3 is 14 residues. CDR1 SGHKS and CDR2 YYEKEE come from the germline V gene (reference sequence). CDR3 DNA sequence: TGTGCCAGCAGCTTTGGGGGGTCAGCAGATACGCAGTATTTT. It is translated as CASSFGGSADTQYF.

Written as DNA, the CDR3 is TGTGCCAGCAGTTTATCAGGCGGGAGGGGCCAGTACCAAGAGACCCAGTACTTC. Amino acid sequence: CASSLSGGRGQYQETQYF. This sequence joins TRBV27 and TRBJ2-5; 9 nucleotides match TRBD2. CDR1 and CDR2 (germline): MNHEY, SMNVEV (reference sequence). CDR3 length: 18 amino acids. Losses at the gene ends were 0 bases for V and 0 bases for J; bases not matched to a gene: 8.

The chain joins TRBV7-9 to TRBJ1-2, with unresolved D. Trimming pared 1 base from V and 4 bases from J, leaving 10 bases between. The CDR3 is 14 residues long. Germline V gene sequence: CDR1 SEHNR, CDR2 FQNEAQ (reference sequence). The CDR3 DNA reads TGTGCCAGCAGCTTAGTCGCAGCCTTCTATGGCTACACCTTC. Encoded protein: CASSLVAAFYGYTF.

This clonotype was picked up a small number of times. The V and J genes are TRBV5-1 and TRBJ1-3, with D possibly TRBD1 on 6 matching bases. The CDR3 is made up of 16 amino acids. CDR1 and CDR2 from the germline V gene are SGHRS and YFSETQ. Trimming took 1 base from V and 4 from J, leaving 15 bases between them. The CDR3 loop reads CASSLKPGASGNTIYF. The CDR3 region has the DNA TGCGCCAGCAGCTTGAAACCGGGGGCTTCGGGAAACACCATATATTTT. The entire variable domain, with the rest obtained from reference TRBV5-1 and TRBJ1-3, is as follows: KAGVTQTPRYLIKTRGQQVTLSCSPISGHRSVSWYQQTPGQGLQFLFEYFSETQRNKGNFPGRFSGRQFSNSRSEMNVSTLELGDSALYLCASSLKPGASGNTIYFGEGSWLTVV.

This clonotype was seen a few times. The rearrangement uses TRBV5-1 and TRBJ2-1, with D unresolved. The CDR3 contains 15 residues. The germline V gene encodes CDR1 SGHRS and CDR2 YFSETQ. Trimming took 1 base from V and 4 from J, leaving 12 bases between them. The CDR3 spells CASSLKDLVYNEQFF. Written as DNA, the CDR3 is TGCGCCAGCAGCTTGAAGGATTTGGTGTACAATGAGCAGTTCTTC.

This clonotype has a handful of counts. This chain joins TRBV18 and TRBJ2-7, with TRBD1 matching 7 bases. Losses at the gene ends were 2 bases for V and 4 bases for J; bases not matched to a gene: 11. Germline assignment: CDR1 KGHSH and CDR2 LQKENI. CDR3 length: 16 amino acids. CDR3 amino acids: CASSPGSPRGKYEQYV. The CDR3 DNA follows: TGTGCCAGCTCACCAGGCTCACCCAGGGGGAAGTACGAGCAGTACGTC.

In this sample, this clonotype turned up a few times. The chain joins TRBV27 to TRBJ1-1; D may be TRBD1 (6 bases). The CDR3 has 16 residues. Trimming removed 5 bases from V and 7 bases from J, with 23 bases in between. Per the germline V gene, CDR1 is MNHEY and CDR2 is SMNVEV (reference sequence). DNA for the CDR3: TGTGCCAGCAGTCCGTTGGGATACAGGGAACGAAATGAAGCTTTCTTT. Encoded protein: CASSPLGYRERNEAFF.

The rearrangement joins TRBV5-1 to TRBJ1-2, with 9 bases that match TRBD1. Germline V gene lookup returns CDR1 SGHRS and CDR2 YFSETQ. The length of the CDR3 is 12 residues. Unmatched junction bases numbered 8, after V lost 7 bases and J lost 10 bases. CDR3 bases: TGCGCCAGCTGGGGACAGGGATCCCCCTACACCTTC. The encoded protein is CASWGQGSPYTF.

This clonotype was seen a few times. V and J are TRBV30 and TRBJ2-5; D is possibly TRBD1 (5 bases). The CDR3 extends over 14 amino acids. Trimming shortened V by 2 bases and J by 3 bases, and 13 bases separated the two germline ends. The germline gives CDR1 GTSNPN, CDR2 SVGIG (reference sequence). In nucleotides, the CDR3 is TGTGCCTGGAGTCGCCGGTTAGGGGAAGAGACCCAGTACTTC. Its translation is CAWSRRLGEETQYF.

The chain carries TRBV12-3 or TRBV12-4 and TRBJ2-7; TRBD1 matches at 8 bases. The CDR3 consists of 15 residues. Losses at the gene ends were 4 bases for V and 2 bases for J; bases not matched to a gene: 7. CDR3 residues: CASSYTGTGAYEQYF. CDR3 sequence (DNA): TGTGCCAGCAGTTACACCGGGACAGGAGCCTACGAGCAGTACTTC.

Written as DNA, the CDR3 is TGTGCCAGTAGTATGTCAGAGAATCAGCCCCAGCATTTT. It specifies CASSMSENQPQHF. The chain uses TRBV19 and TRBJ1-5, with D hard to call. The germline V gene encodes CDR1 LNHDA and CDR2 SQIVND (reference sequence). V dropped 3 bases and J dropped 4 bases, with 7 bases sitting between them. This CDR3 spans 13 amino acids.

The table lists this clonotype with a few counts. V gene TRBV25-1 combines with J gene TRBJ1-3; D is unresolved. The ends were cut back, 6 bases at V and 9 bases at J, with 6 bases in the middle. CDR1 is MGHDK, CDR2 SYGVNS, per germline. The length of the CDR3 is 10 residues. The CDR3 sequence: CASRGGTIYF. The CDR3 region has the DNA TGTGCCAGCAGAGGAGGCACCATATATTTT. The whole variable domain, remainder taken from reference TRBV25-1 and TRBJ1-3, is EADIYQTPRYLVIGTGKKITLECSQTMGHDKMYWYQQDPGMELHLIHYSYGVNSTEKGDLSSESTVSRIRTEHFPLTLESARPSHTSQYLCASRGGTIYFGEGSWLTVV.

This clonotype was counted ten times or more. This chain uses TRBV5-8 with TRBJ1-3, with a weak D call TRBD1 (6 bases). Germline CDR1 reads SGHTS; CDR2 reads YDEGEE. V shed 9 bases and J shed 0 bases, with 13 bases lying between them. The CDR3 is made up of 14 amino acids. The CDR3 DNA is TGTGCCAATTCCACAGGGATCTCTGGAAACACCATATATTTT. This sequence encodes CANSTGISGNTIYF.

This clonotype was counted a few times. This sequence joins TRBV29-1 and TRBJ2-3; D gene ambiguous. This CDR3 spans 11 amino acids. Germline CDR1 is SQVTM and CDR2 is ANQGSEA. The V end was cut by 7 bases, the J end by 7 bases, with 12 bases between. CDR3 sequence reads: CSGEGLNTQYF. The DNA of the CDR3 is TGCAGCGGGGAAGGGTTGAATACGCAGTATTTT.

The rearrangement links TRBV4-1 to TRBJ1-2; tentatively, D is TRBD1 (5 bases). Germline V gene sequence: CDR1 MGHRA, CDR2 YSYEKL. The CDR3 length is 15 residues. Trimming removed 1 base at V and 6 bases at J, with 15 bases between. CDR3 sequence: CASSQGRFAGDGYTF. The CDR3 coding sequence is TGCGCCAGCAGCCAAGGGAGGTTCGCGGGGGATGGCTACACCTTC.

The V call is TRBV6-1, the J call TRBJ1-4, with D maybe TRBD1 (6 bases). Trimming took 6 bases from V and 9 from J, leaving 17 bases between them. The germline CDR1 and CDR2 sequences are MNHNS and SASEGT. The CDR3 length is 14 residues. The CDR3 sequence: CASRLGQSPKKLFF. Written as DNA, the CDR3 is TGTGCCAGCAGACTAGGACAGTCACCGAAAAAACTGTTTTTT.

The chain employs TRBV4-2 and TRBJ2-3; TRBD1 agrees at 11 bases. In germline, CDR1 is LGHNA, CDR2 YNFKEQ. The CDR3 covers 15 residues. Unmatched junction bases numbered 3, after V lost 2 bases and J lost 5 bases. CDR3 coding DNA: TGTGCCAGCAGCCAACAGGACAGGGGGCAAGATACGCAGTATTTT. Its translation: CASSQQDRGQDTQYF.

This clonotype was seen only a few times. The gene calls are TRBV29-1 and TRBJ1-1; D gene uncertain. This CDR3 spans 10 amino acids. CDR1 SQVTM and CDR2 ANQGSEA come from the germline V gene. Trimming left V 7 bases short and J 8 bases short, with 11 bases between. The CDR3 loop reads CSGTIGEAFF. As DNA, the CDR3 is TGCAGCGGAACGATAGGAGAAGCTTTCTTT. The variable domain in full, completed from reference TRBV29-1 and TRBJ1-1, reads SAVISQKPSRDICQRGTSLTIQCQVDSQVTMMFWYRQQPGQSLTLIATANQGSEATYESGFVIDKFPISRPNLTFSTLTVSNMSPEDSSIYLCSGTIGEAFFGQGTRLTVV.

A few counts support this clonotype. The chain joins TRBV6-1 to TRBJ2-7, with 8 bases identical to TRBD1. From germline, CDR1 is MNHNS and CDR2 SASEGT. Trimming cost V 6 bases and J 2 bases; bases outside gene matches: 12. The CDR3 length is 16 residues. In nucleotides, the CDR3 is TGTGCCAGCAGAACCGGGACAGGCTACGCGACCTACGAGCAGTACTTC. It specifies CASRTGTGYATYEQYF.

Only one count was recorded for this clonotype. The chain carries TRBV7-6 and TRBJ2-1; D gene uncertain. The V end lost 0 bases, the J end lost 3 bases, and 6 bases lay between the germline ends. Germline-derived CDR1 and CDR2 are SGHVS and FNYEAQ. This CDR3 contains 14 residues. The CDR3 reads CASSLAGFYNEQFF. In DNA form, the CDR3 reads TGTGCCAGCAGCTTAGCGGGGTTCTACAATGAGCAGTTCTTC.

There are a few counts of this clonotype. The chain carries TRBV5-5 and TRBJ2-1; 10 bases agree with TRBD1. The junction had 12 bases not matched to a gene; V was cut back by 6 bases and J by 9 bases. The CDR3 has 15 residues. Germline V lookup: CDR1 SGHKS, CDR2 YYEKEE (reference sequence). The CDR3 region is CASNWDRGIGVEQFF. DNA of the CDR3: TGTGCCAGCAACTGGGACAGGGGTATCGGTGTTGAGCAGTTCTTC.

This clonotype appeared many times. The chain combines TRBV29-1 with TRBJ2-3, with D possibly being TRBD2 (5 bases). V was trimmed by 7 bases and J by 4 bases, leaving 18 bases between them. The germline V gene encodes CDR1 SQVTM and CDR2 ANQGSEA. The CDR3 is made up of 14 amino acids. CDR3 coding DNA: TGCAGCGGCGAACGGGGTAATCAGGCAGATACGCAGTATTTT. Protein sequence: CSGERGNQADTQYF.

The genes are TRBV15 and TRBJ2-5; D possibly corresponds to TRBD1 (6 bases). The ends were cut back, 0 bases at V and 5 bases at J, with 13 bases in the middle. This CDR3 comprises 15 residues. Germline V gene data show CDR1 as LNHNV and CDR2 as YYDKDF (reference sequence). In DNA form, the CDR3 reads TGTGCCACCAGCAGAGATGGTGGGGGCTGGGAGACCCAGTACTTC. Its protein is CATSRDGGGWETQYF. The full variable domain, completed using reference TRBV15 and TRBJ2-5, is DAMVIQNPRYQVTQFGKPVTLSCSQTLNHNVMYWYQQKSSQAPKLLFHYYDKDFNNEADTPDNFQSRRPNTSFCFLDIRSPGLGDTAMYLCATSRDGGGWETQYFGPGTRLLVL.

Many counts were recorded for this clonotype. CDR3 in amino acids: CASSHWTDTEAFF. CDR3 coding DNA: TGTGCCAGCAGTCACTGGACGGACACTGAAGCTTTCTTT. The chain links TRBV7-9 to TRBJ1-1; D not certain. Per the germline V gene, CDR1 is SEHNR and CDR2 is FQNEAQ (reference sequence). The ends were cut back, 6 bases at V and 3 bases at J, with 11 bases in the middle. There are 13 residues in the CDR3.

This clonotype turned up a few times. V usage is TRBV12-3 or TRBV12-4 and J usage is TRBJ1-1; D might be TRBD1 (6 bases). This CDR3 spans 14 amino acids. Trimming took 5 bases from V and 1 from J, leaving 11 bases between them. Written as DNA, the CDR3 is TGTGCCAGCAGTACAACACAGGGGAACACTGAAGCTTTCTTT. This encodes CASSTTQGNTEAFF.